The entry below describes one TCR beta chain. This entry belongs to a study of shared clonotypes between healthy human individuals. From germline, CDR1 is KGHSH and CDR2 LQKENI. CDR3 length equals 15 residues. The V gene end was trimmed by 5 bases and the J gene end by 0 bases; junction bases not matched to a gene: 4. Only Caucasian adults living in Nashville, Tennessee made up the donor group. The team ran DNA from unsorted PBMCs on ten immunoSEQ deep assay plates for sequencing. Sequenced by immunoSEQ multiplex PCR; TCRdb stores in-frame clones only, minus some. The data show hundreds of thousands of clones, roughly 80% seen once.

The chain links TRBV18 to TRBJ2-7; 10 bases line up with TRBD2. This TCR was sampled from a woman aged 35 to 49 in good health. Some clones in this sample may be carry-over from other donors' samples. The material sequenced was PBMCs. The CDR3 DNA reads as TGTGCCAGCTCATCAACTAGCGGGATCTCCTACGAGCAGTACTTC. This codes for CASSSTSGISYEQYF.